A selection of T cell receptor beta chains follows, all from one sample in a study of CD8+ T cells in alopecia areata. Profiled with immunoSEQ multiplex PCR; TCRdb holds only in-frame clones, not every one. The sample has about 110,000 clones; roughly 55% are singletons. The sequencing input was NKG2D-low CD8+ T cells sorted from blood. These receptors were obtained from a human donor with alopecia areata. The CDR3 runs from the conserved cysteine through the conserved F or W. The D gene is left open where the match is weak. A clone size is listed for some rows: how often the clone was seen (once, few, many), or a class if it is expanded.

V gene: TRBV14
J gene: TRBJ2-5
clone size: .
D gene: .
CDR3 DNA: TGTGCCAGCAGCCAAGTTATAGGCCCAGAGACCCAGTACTTC
CDR3 protein: CASSQVIGPETQYF

V gene: TRBV28
J gene: TRBJ2-5
clone size: few
D gene: .
CDR3 DNA: TGTGCCAGCAGTTCGCATGGGACGGGGAAAGAGACCCAGTACTTC
CDR3 protein: CASSSHGTGKETQYF

V gene: TRBV27
J gene: TRBJ1-2
clone size: .
D gene: .
CDR3 DNA: TGTGCCAGCAGTTTAAGGGGCGGCTATGGCTACACCTTC
CDR3 protein: CASSLRGGYGYTF

V gene: TRBV7-6
J gene: TRBJ2-2
clone size: .
D gene: .
CDR3 DNA: TGTGCCAGCAGCTTAGAAGTAGTCTACACCGGGGAGCTGTTTTTT
CDR3 protein: CASSLEVVYTGELFF

V gene: TRBV7-8
J gene: TRBJ2-1
clone size: .
D gene: .
CDR3 DNA: TGTGCCAGCAGCTACCGGACTACCTACAATGAGCAGTTCTTC
CDR3 protein: CASSYRTTYNEQFF

V gene: TRBV6-1
J gene: TRBJ2-3
clone size: few
D gene: .
CDR3 DNA: TGCGCCAGCAGTTCTGCCGGTTGGGATACGCAGTATTTT
CDR3 protein: CASSSAGWDTQYF

V gene: TRBV2
J gene: TRBJ2-5
clone size: .
D gene: .
CDR3 DNA: TGTGCCAGCAGTGAATGGGGCCCTGAAGAGACCCAGTACTTC
CDR3 protein: CASSEWGPEETQYF

V gene: TRBV7-2
J gene: TRBJ2-3
clone size: few
D gene: .
CDR3 DNA: TGTGCCAGCAGCTTACTTGGGAGTCCAGATACGCAGTATTTT
CDR3 protein: CASSLLGSPDTQYF

V gene: TRBV9
J gene: TRBJ2-7
clone size: .
D gene: TRBD2
CDR3 DNA: TGTGCCAGCAGCGTAGGCGGGAGGGCCGACTACGAGCAGTACTTC
CDR3 protein: CASSVGGRADYEQYF

V gene: TRBV19
J gene: TRBJ1-1
clone size: .
D gene: .
CDR3 DNA: TGTGCCAGTAGTTTCCCGGGCCTTGAGGACACTGAAGCTTTCTTT
CDR3 protein: CASSFPGLEDTEAFF

V gene: TRBV27
J gene: TRBJ2-7
clone size: few
D gene: TRBD2
CDR3 DNA: TGTGCCAGCAAAAGGGGACTAGCGGGGTACGAGCAGTACTTC
CDR3 protein: CASKRGLAGYEQYF

V gene: TRBV29-1
J gene: TRBJ2-3
clone size: few
D gene: .
CDR3 DNA: TGCAGCGTTGAAGGCACGTGGGTCACAGATACGCAGTATTTT
CDR3 protein: CSVEGTWVTDTQYF

V gene: TRBV9
J gene: TRBJ1-2
clone size: .
D gene: .
CDR3 DNA: TGTGCCAGCAGCGTCGACAGGTATAATGGCTACACCTTC
CDR3 protein: CASSVDRYNGYTF

V gene: TRBV13
J gene: TRBJ2-5
clone size: .
D gene: .
CDR3 DNA: TGTGCCAGCAGCCGCCGGGGCGCCGGCCAAGAGACCCAGTACTTC
CDR3 protein: CASSRRGAGQETQYF

V gene: TRBV10-2
J gene: TRBJ2-7
clone size: .
D gene: .
CDR3 DNA: TGCGCCAGCAGTGAGGGGCCGAACTACGAGCAGTACTTC
CDR3 protein: CASSEGPNYEQYF

V gene: TRBV13
J gene: TRBJ2-3
clone size: .
D gene: TRBD2
CDR3 DNA: TGTGCCAGCAGCTTGATAGCGGGAGTTCGGATCACAGATACGCAGTATTTT
CDR3 protein: CASSLIAGVRITDTQYF

V gene: TRBV7-9
J gene: TRBJ2-1
clone size: .
D gene: TRBD2
CDR3 DNA: TGTGCCAGCAGCTCCCAATTAGGAAGGACTAGCGGGAGGTACAATGAGCAGTTCTTC
CDR3 protein: CASSSQLGRTSGRYNEQFF

V gene: TRBV28
J gene: TRBJ2-3
clone size: .
D gene: TRBD2
CDR3 DNA: TGTGCCAGCACCCCAAGGGCGGCGGGAGCAGATACGCAGTATTTT
CDR3 protein: CASTPRAAGADTQYF

V gene: TRBV6-1
J gene: TRBJ2-1
clone size: few
D gene: TRBD1
CDR3 DNA: TGTGCCAGTAGCCAGGGGGCTGTCCACAATGAGCAGTTCTTC
CDR3 protein: CASSQGAVHNEQFF

V gene: TRBV28
J gene: TRBJ2-5
clone size: .
D gene: TRBD2
CDR3 DNA: TGTGCCAGCAGTTTTAGCGGGAGTGGAGAGACCCAGTACTTC
CDR3 protein: CASSFSGSGETQYF

V gene: TRBV2
J gene: TRBJ2-3
clone size: few
D gene: TRBD2
CDR3 DNA: TGTGCCCGCGGGACGGGAGGCAGCACAGATACGCAGTATTTT
CDR3 protein: CARGTGGSTDTQYF

V gene: TRBV13
J gene: TRBJ2-7
clone size: .
D gene: TRBD2
CDR3 DNA: TGTGCCAGCAGCTTGGGACTAGCGGGAGTCGAGCAGTACTTC
CDR3 protein: CASSLGLAGVEQYF